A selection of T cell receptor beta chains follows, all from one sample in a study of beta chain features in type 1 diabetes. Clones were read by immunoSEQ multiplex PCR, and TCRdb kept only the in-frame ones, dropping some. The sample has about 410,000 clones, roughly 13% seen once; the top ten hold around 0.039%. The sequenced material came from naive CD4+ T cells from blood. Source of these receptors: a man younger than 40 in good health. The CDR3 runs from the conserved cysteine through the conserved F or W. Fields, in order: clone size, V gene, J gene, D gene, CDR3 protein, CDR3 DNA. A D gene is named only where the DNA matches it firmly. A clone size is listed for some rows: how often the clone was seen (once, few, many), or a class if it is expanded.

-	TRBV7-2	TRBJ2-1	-	CASSLERYNEQFF	TGTGCCAGCAGCTTAGAACGGTACAATGAGCAGTTCTTC
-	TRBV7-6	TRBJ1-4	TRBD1	CASSPPGTGNNEKLFF	TGTGCCAGCAGCCCTCCTGGGACAGGGAATAATGAAAAACTGTTTTTT
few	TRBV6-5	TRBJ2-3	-	CASSYLGTDTQYF	TGTGCCAGCAGTTATTTGGGCACAGATACGCAGTATTTT
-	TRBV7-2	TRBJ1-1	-	CASSLERRTEAFF	TGTGCCAGCAGCTTAGAAAGGAGGACTGAAGCTTTCTTT
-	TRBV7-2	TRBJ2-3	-	CASSQAGVQKTQYF	TGTGCCAGCAGCCAGGCAGGGGTCCAAAAGACGCAGTATTTT
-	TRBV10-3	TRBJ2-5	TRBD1	CAIRAFSQGEKETQYF	TGTGCCATCAGAGCATTCTCACAGGGGGAAAAAGAGACCCAGTACTTC
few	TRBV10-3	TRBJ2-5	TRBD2	CAISGTSGAIGRETQYF	TGTGCCATCAGCGGGACTAGCGGGGCTATAGGGAGAGAGACCCAGTACTTC
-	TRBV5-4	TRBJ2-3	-	CASSSVAPTDTQYF	TGTGCCAGCAGCTCAGTGGCCCCCACAGATACGCAGTATTTT
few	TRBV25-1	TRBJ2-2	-	CASRDVGTNTGELFF	TGTGCCAGCAGAGACGTGGGAACCAACACCGGGGAGCTGTTTTTT
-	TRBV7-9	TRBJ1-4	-	CASSFGDRATNEKLFF	TGTGCCAGCAGCTTCGGTGACCGAGCAACTAATGAAAAACTGTTTTTT